This T cell receptor (beta chain) is drawn from a study of blood T cell repertoires in COVID-19. Sequenced by immunoSEQ multiplex PCR; TCRdb stores in-frame clones only, minus some. The sample records 95,000 to 150,000 clones, around 82% being singletons. Germline CDR1 SGHDT, CDR2 YYEEEE. V lost 0 bases and J 1 base, leaving 19 bases between the germline ends. This CDR3 comprises 18 residues. This receptor was taken from a human donor in a cohort sampled during active COVID-19. The chain uses TRBV5-6 and TRBJ1-1, with a weak D call TRBD1 (6 bases). Input material: peripheral blood. This CDR3 reads CASSLAGQGPSPNTEAFF. CDR3 DNA: TGTGCCAGCAGCTTGGCGGGGCAGGGGCCCTCACCGAACACTGAAGCTTTCTTT.